This TCR beta chain was identified in a study of T cell responses to AZD1222 COVID-19 vaccine. Study results and limitations: The donors showed a predominance of white British ancestry and of females, with possible underestimation of clonal diversity. Samples come after the peak T cell response, not at day 14.

TCRdb's copy holds only in-frame clones and misses some; the assay was immunoSEQ multiplex PCR. Here the sample spans around 120,000 clones, approximately 89% being singletons. CDR3 length: 13 residues. The germline V gene encodes CDR1 MNHEY and CDR2 SMNVEV (reference sequence). Trimming left V 3 bases short and J 9 bases short, with 11 bases between. About this clone: Its matching antigen is unknown.

The rearrangement uses TRBV27 and TRBJ2-2, with D perhaps TRBD1 or TRBD2 (6 bases each). The receptor comes from an adult in good health. The material sequenced was peripheral blood, taken on day 0 of AZD1222 vaccination. The CDR3 DNA reads TGTGCCAGCAGTTTTCAAGGGGGGAGGGAGCTGTTTTTT. Translating it yields CASSFQGGRELFF.